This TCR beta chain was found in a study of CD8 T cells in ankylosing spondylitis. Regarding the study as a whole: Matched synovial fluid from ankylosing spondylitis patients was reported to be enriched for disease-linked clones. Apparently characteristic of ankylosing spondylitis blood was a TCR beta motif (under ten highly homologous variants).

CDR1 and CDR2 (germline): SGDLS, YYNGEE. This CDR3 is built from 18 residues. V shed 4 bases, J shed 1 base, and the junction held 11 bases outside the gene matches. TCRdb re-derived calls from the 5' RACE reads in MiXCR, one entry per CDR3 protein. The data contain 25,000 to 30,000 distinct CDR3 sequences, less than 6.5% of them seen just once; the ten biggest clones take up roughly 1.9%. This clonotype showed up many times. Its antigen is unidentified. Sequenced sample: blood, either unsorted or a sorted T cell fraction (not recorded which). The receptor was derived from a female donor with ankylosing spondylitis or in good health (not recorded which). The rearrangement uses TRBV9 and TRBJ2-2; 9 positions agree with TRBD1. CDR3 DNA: TGTGCCAGCAGCCCGCACCCCGGGACAGGGAAGAACACCGGGGAGCTGTTTTTT. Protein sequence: CASSPHPGTGKNTGELFF.